This T cell receptor (beta chain) was sequenced for a study of T cell responses to AZD1222 COVID-19 vaccine (dated by TCRdb to 2020 to 2022). Concerning the study at large: Because spike-specific TCR depth and breadth did not differ between the two schedules, AZD1222 recipients who got a second dose at roughly 4 weeks were pooled with those who got a second dose at roughly 12 weeks. Enrollment into the trials was organized by age into subgroups of 18-55, 56-69 and 70-plus years, and those subgroups contained approximately 150, 30 and 60 TCR-sequenced participants, respectively. A total of under 250 trial participants underwent TCR sequencing, of whom 207 had received two doses of AZD1222 and some 25 had received two doses of the MenACWY control vaccine. The paper's findings and limits, for the study overall: Spike-specific TCR breadth and depth rose significantly after two AZD1222 doses compared with day 0 and with MenACWY recipients. Epitopes outside the regions mutated in the B.1.351 and B.1.1.7 variants were reportedly recognized by nearly half of the unique spike-specific TCRs. CD4 TCRs associated with the vaccine covered the entire spike protein, and the dominant responses were in regions 160-218 and 743-854. Because no day 14 peak-response samples were available, the repertoires could be characterized only after the peak T cell response. The 56-69-year group was small, and its depth increase did not reach significance, likely because of low power. Conclusions about previously exposed vaccinees are limited because only five to seven AZD1222 recipients were SARS-CoV-2 seropositive at baseline. Participants were mostly white British and included more females than males, and it was suggested by the authors that clonal diversity may have been underestimated.

The sample holds one count of this clone. What antigen it recognizes has not been identified. Base qualities are not recorded, but no much larger clone differs from it by a single base. The time point label corresponds to: baseline before first vaccination. Vaccinee samples came from UK trials COV001 and COV002, including a single-blind randomized controlled phase 2/3 trial of AZD1222 (ChAdOx1 nCoV-19) in healthy adults. For TCRbeta chain sequencing, PBMC samples from trial participants were taken at day 0 and at day 28 after the second dose. The germline V gene yields SGHTA for CDR1 and FQGNSA for CDR2. Taken from cysteine to phenylalanine, the CDR3 has 14 residues. Only the CDR3 DNA is retained, 42 bases long and in frame from the first base. For this chain, trimming is 6 bases at the V end and 4 bases at the J end, and the number of junction bases without a gene match is 4. The CDR3 regions of human TCRbeta chains were analyzed by immunosequencing. Under the source paper's analysis protocol: Repertoire TCRs were matched against a reference library of SARS-CoV-2-specific TCRs generated with the MIRA antigen-specificity platform. Breadth was defined as the fraction of unique TCRs that were SARS-CoV-2-associated. Depth was defined as the fraction of total T cells that were SARS-CoV-2-associated. Using the MIRA data, each spike-specific TCR was mapped to the spike region that the TCR reacts to and placed in a CD4 or CD8 class. Log10-transformed breadth and depth values were compared by one-way ANOVA with Sidak's multiple comparisons tests. TCRdb holds this immuneACCESS table with in-frame rearrangements only. Some clones are missing; in checked studies, unresolved V genes explain under half, and the rest has no known cause. V and J calls plus clone size are reproduced from that table; the DNA served to infer D and trimming. Counted in this sample were about 96,000 clones; around 90% of them appeared once. The top ten hold about 26% of the sample.

The origin of this receptor is an adult in good health. Rearrangement joined TRBV7-2 to TRBJ1-4, with TRBD1 matching 8 junction bases. Sequencing used peripheral blood, obtained on day 0 of AZD1222 vaccination. The CDR3 reads as follows: CASRGDRINEKLFF. The DNA sequence is TGTGCCAGCAGAGGGGACAGGATTAATGAAAAACTGTTTTTT.